This T cell receptor (beta chain) was retrieved from a study of blood T cell repertoires in COVID-19. As for the study in general: Researchers got acute and convalescent COVID-19 samples from the United States, Italy and Spain. From T cells, B-cell-depleted T cells, or PBMCs came the material, which was cDNA or gDNA.

Per the germline V gene, CDR1 is MNHEY and CDR2 is SVGAGI. After removal of 6 bases from V and 3 bases from J, the junction contained 7 bases not matched to a gene. The CDR3 is 14 residues long. Source study methods: Estimation of nucleated cell counts was performed using reference gene primer amplification. Using immunoSEQ multiplex PCR, the repertoire was profiled, and TCRdb retains in-frame clones only, with some absent. V and J calls and clone size follow that table, whereas D and trimming were derived from the DNA. In the table there are about 120,000 clones, around 76% of which are singletons. The sequenced sample was peripheral blood. The source is a man between 65 and 85 years old with acute or convalescent COVID-19. The genes are TRBV6-5 and TRBJ1-2; 7 positions agree with TRBD1. The CDR3 protein is CASRLHQGDYGYTF. DNA for the CDR3: TGTGCCAGCAGGCTTCATCAGGGGGACTATGGCTACACCTTC.